Reported below is one T cell receptor (beta chain). Its antigen is currently unknown. CDR3 size: 18 residues. The J segment lost 8 bases and the V segment lost 1 base, leaving 12 bases of the junction unmatched. CDR1 SGHRS and CDR2 YFSETQ come from the germline V gene. This entry is derived from a study of Ad26.COV2.S vaccination and SARS-CoV-2 variants. General study findings and limits: Total T cell responses, in the TCR breadth and depth analyses, may have been underestimated. Substantial response breadth was reportedly seen for spike-specific CD8+ and CD4+ T cells after vaccination.

The treatment here: 15 to 20 received Ad26.COV2.S at low or high dose, single or two shots; roughly 5 received placebo; per-sample allocation not given. Collection of samples fell on day 63 after the first vaccine or placebo injection. An adult aged 18-55 years in Boston served as the donor. An Ad26 vector that expressed Wuhan-strain SARS-CoV-2 spike constituted the vaccine. Sequenced by immunoSEQ multiplex PCR; TCRdb stores in-frame clones only, minus some. Here the sample spans about 480,000 clones, roughly 87% being singletons. This sequence originates from a person aged 18-60 years who received the Ad26.COV2.S COVID-19 vaccine or a placebo. V usage is TRBV5-1 and J usage is TRBJ2-1; the match to TRBD2 covers 13 bases. The sequences come from peripheral blood, collected in a trial of Ad26.COV2.S vaccine versus placebo. The CDR3 DNA sequence: TGCGCCAGCAGCTTGTGGCCCCGGACTAGCGGGAGTATGGATGAGCAGTTCTTC. It encodes CASSLWPRTSGSMDEQFF. Looking up the rest from reference TRBV5-1 and TRBJ2-1 gives the full variable domain: KAGVTQTPRYLIKTRGQQVTLSCSPISGHRSVSWYQQTPGQGLQFLFEYFSETQRNKGNFPGRFSGRQFSNSRSEMNVSTLELGDSALYLCASSLWPRTSGSMDEQFFGPGTRLTVL.